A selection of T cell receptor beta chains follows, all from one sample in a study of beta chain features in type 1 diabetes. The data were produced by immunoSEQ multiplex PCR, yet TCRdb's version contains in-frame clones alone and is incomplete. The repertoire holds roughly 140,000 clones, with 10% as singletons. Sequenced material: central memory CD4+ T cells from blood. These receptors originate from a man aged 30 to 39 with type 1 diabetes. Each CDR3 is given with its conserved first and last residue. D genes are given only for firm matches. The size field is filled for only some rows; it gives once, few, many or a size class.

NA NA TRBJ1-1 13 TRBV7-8 CASSPSPGIGAFF TGTGCCAGCAGCCCATCTCCAGGGATCGGAGCTTTCTTT
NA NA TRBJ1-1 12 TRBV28 CASYQFGKQAFF TGTGCCAGTTACCAATTCGGGAAGCAGGCTTTCTTT
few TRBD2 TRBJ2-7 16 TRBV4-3 CASSRLAGGATYEQYF TGCGCCAGCAGCCGACTAGCGGGAGGAGCAACTTACGAGCAGTACTTC
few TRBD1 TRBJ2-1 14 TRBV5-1 CASSLVQGGYEQFF TGCGCCAGCAGCTTGGTACAGGGGGGATATGAGCAGTTCTTC
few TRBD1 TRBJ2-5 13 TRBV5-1 CASSVDRGVNQYF TGCGCCAGCAGCGTTGACAGGGGGGTCAACCAGTACTTC
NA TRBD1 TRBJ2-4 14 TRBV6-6 CASRKTGGGNIQYF TGTGCCAGCAGGAAAACAGGGGGAGGAAACATTCAGTACTTC
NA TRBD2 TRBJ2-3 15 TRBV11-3 CASSLGGRWEDTQYF TGTGCCAGCAGCTTAGGCGGGAGGTGGGAAGATACGCAGTATTTT
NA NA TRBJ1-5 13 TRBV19 CASSPTQTRPQHF TGTGCCAGTAGTCCAACCCAGACACGGCCCCAGCATTTT
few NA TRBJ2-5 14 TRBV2 CASSPAVKQETQYF TGTGCCAGCAGCCCAGCGGTTAAACAAGAGACCCAGTACTTC
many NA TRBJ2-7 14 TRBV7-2 CASSARQDSYEQYF TGTGCCAGCAGCGCCAGACAGGACTCCTACGAGCAGTACTTC
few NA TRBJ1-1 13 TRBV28 CASSFVKNTEAFF TGTGCCAGCAGTTTTGTAAAGAACACTGAAGCTTTCTTT
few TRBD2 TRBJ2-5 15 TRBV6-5 CASSHGLAGKETQYF TGTGCCAGCAGTCATGGACTAGCGGGGAAAGAGACCCAGTACTTC
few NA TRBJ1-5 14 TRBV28 CASSYPGRGQPQHF TGTGCCAGCAGTTACCCAGGTAGGGGTCAGCCCCAGCATTTT
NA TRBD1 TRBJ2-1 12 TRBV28 CASSLKDREQFF TGTGCCAGCAGTTTAAAGGACAGGGAGCAGTTCTTC
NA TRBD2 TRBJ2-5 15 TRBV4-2 CASSQRLAGEETQYF TGTGCCAGCAGCCAACGACTAGCGGGTGAAGAGACCCAGTACTTC
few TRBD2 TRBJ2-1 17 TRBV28 CASSWSPSGMGDNEQFF TGTGCCAGCAGTTGGTCCCCTAGCGGGATGGGGGATAATGAGCAGTTCTTC
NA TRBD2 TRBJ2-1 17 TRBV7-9 CASSMTSGNLAYNEQFF TGTGCCAGCAGCATGACTAGCGGGAATCTTGCCTACAATGAGCAGTTCTTC
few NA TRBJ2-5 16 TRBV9 CASSVRAGDGVWTQYF TGTGCCAGCAGCGTTAGGGCAGGGGATGGTGTTTGGACCCAGTACTTC
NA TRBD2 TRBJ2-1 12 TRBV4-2 CASSQLAGEQFF TGTGCCAGCAGCCAATTAGCGGGTGAGCAGTTCTTC
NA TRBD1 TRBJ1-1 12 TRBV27 CASSRTGTEAFF TGTGCCAGCAGTAGGACAGGGACTGAAGCTTTCTTT
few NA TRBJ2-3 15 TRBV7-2 CASSLTYGSFDTQYF TGTGCCAGCAGTCTCACCTACGGGAGCTTCGATACGCAGTATTTT
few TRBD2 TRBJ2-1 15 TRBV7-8 CASSLSSGRGGEQFF TGTGCCAGCAGCTTATCTAGCGGGAGGGGGGGTGAGCAGTTCTTC
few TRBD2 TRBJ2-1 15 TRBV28 CASSSSGTSDNEQFF TGTGCCAGCAGTTCCTCCGGGACTAGCGACAATGAGCAGTTCTTC
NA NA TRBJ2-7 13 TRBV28 CASSSLASYEQYF TGTGCCAGCAGTTCTCTAGCTTCCTACGAGCAGTACTTC
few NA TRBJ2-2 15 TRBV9 CASSKTTGNTGELFF TGTGCCAGCAGCAAAACCACAGGGAACACCGGGGAGCTGTTTTTT
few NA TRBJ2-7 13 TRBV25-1 CASSPGTSGEQYF TGTGCCAGCAGCCCTGGGACATCTGGCGAGCAGTACTTC
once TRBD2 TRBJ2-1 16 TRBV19 CASSSRSGSAYNEQFF TGTGCCAGTAGTAGCAGAAGCGGGAGCGCCTACAATGAGCAGTTCTTC
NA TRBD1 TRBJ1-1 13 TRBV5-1 CASSRTGVGRLFF TGCGCCAGCAGCAGGACAGGGGTCGGAAGGTTGTTCTTT
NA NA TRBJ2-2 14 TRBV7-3 CASSPSGHSGELFF TGTGCCAGCAGCCCGTCGGGACATTCCGGGGAGCTGTTTTTT
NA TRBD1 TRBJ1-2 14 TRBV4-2 CASSQQGQGHGYTF TGTGCCAGCAGCCAACAAGGACAGGGGCATGGCTACACCTTC
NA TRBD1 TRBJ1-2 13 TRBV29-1 CSGLGQGALGYTF TGCAGCGGCCTTGGACAGGGGGCGCTTGGCTACACCTTC
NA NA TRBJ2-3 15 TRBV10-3 CAISEGGAPPDTQYF TGTGCCATCAGTGAGGGGGGGGCGCCCCCAGATACGCAGTATTTT
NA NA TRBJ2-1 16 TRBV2 CASSESPWGSGSEQFF TGTGCCAGCAGTGAAAGCCCCTGGGGTAGCGGTAGTGAGCAGTTCTTC
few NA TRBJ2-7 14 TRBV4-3 CASSQEMGPYEQYF TGCGCCAGCAGCCAAGAGATGGGGCCCTACGAGCAGTACTTC
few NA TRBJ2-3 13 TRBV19 CASSSRGKDTQYF TGTGCCAGTAGTAGCCGAGGGAAAGATACGCAGTATTTT